The 32 T cell receptor beta chains below come from one sample, sequenced in a study of shared clonotypes between healthy human individuals (TCRdb year 2020). The library was made by the immunoSEQ multiplex PCR assay. Sourced from immuneACCESS, this table was stored by TCRdb with only in-frame sequences that have V and J called. A share of the clones is absent; for the studies checked, an unresolved V gene accounts for under half, and the remainder has no known explanation. The sample data list some 2,500,000 clones, and roughly 92% of these were observed just once. The ten top clones hold approximately 0.41% of the sample. The specimen was naive CD4+ T cells from PBMCs. The intended sense of this specimen's cell subset or site label: CD45RA+ positively selected. Source of these receptors: a man aged 18 to 30 in good health. Some clones in this sample may be carry-over from other donors' samples.

The chain couples TRBV18 to TRBJ2-5; 9 bases are a match to TRBD1. Germline V CDR1 and CDR2: KGHSH, LQKENI. The CDR3 runs to 15 residues. V was pared by 6 bases and J by 5 bases, with 10 bases of the junction left unmatched. The CDR3 sequence is CASSPRDRVAETQYF. The DNA of the CDR3 is TGTGCCAGCTCGCCCCGGGACAGGGTTGCGGAGACCCAGTACTTC.

The chain combines TRBV5-4 with TRBJ2-2; D call uncertain. CDR3 size: 13 residues. Trimming took off 2 bases at V and 3 bases at J, with 5 bases between the two ends. Germline V CDR1 and CDR2: SGHNT, YYREEE (reference sequence). CDR3 sequence: CASSFPDTGELFF. The CDR3 nucleotides are TGTGCCAGCAGCTTTCCAGACACCGGGGAGCTGTTTTTT.

This chain joins TRBV11-3 and TRBJ2-7; tentative D call: TRBD1 (5 bases). Trimming removed 5 bases at V and 7 bases at J, with 15 bases between. CDR1 is SGHNT, CDR2 YENEEA, per germline. CDR3 size: 13 residues. The CDR3 DNA follows: TGTGCCAGCAGCGGACCCCGGGCAGGGGAGCAGTACTTC. It codes for CASSGPRAGEQYF. Filled out from reference TRBV11-3 and TRBJ2-7, the complete variable domain reads EAGVVQSPRYKIIEKKQPVAFWCNPISGHNTLYWYLQNLGQGPELLIRYENEEAVDDSQLPKDRFSAERLKGVDSTLKIQPAELGDSAVYLCASSGPRAGEQYFGPGTRLTVT.

The chain is built from TRBV7-8 and TRBJ2-7; perhaps D is TRBD1 or TRBD2 (5 bases each). The CDR3 is 13 residues long. The germline gives CDR1 SGHVS, CDR2 FQNEAQ. Trimming removed 4 bases at V and 3 bases at J, with 10 bases between. CDR3 residues: CASSWGISYEQYF. Written as DNA, the CDR3 is TGTGCCAGCAGCTGGGGGATTAGCTACGAGCAGTACTTC. The complete variable domain, with remaining parts taken from reference TRBV7-8 and TRBJ2-7, reads GAGVSQSPRYKVAKRGQDVALRCDPISGHVSLFWYQQALGQGPEFLTYFQNEAQLDKSGLPSDRFFAERPEGSVSTLKIQRTQQEDSAVYLCASSWGISYEQYFGPGTRLTVT.

The V gene is TRBV11-3, the J gene TRBJ1-1; tentatively, D is TRBD1 (5 bases). The CDR3 extends over 14 amino acids. V was clipped by 2 bases and J by 3 bases, with 10 bases between them. Germline V gene sequence: CDR1 SGHNT, CDR2 YENEEA. CDR3 nucleotides: TGTGCCAGCAGCTTAAGGGGCAGGGACACTGAAGCTTTCTTT. Protein product: CASSLRGRDTEAFF.

The chain joins TRBV7-9 to TRBJ1-2; 7 bases are a match to TRBD1. The length of the CDR3 is 14 residues. The V segment lost 6 bases and the J segment 6 bases; nucleotides outside the gene matches: 10. Germline lookup yields CDR1 SEHNR and CDR2 FQNEAQ (reference sequence). The CDR3 loop is CASSSGTESHGYTF. The CDR3 DNA reads TGTGCCAGCAGTTCCGGGACAGAGTCTCATGGCTACACCTTC.

This chain links TRBV9 with TRBJ1-1, with D possibly being TRBD1 (6 bases). V dropped 3 bases and J dropped 4 bases, with 10 bases sitting between them. CDR3 size: 13 residues. Germline-derived CDR1 and CDR2 are SGDLS and YYNGEE. CDR3 in amino acids: CASSATGTTEAFF. The CDR3 DNA reads TGTGCCAGCAGCGCAACAGGGACCACTGAAGCTTTCTTT.

This clone was recorded once. CDR3 sequence reads: CASSRTSGDTYEQYF. DNA for the CDR3: TGTGCCAGCAGCAGGACTAGCGGGGACACCTACGAGCAGTACTTC. The chain uses TRBV7-2 and TRBJ2-7, with 12 bases aligning to TRBD2. Germline loops: CDR1 SGHTA, CDR2 FQGNSA. J gave up 2 bases and V 5 bases, and 4 bases lay outside the gene matches. The CDR3 has 15 amino acids.

As regards this clone: This same CDR3 is encoded by further DNA sequences in the sample. The J gene is TRBJ1-1, the V gene TRBV6-1; the D is unclear. Germline loops: CDR1 MNHNS, CDR2 SASEGT. The V end lost 3 bases, the J end lost 6 bases, and 8 bases lay between the germline ends. CDR3 length: 12 residues. The CDR3 loop reads CASSDRRAEAFF. CDR3 in DNA: TGTGCCAGCAGTGATAGACGGGCTGAAGCTTTCTTT.

This clone was detected a few times. This rearrangement joins TRBV4-3 to TRBJ1-2; TRBD1 is a possible D gene (5 bases). The CDR3 sequence is 14 residues long. V dropped 1 base and J dropped 4 bases, with 10 bases sitting between them. In germline, CDR1 is LGHNA, CDR2 YSLEER. CDR3 sequence (DNA): TGCGCCAGCAGCCAAGGAGGAGGGGTCTATGGCTACACCTTC. It codes for CASSQGGGVYGYTF.

The chain joins TRBV10-1 to TRBJ2-7; the D is unclear. The germline V and J ends were trimmed by 5 bases and 3 bases, with 5 bases remaining between them. The CDR3 runs 11 residues. The germline V gene encodes CDR1 WNHNN and CDR2 SYGVQD (reference sequence). The CDR3 protein is CASSNSYEQYF. The DNA for the CDR3 is TGCGCCAGCAGTAACAGCTACGAGCAGTACTTC.

The chain uses TRBV5-3 and TRBJ2-1; a weak D match, TRBD2 (5 bases). TRBV5-3 is flagged as an ORF with uncertain function. V was pared by 3 bases and J by 9 bases, with 16 bases between. The length of the CDR3 is 14 residues. As DNA, the CDR3 is TGTGCCAGAAGCTCCGGGAACCCTCTTCCTGAGCAGTTCTTC. Translating it yields CARSSGNPLPEQFF.

The chain uses TRBV5-4 and TRBJ1-3; D perhaps matches TRBD1 (5 bases). The length of the CDR3 is 16 residues. The V and J ends lost 0 bases and 0 bases respectively, with 10 bases between them. CDR1 SGHNT and CDR2 YYREEE come from the germline V gene (reference sequence). The CDR3 region has the DNA TGTGCCAGCAGCTTGGGGGGACCCTTCTCTGGAAACACCATATATTTT. Amino acid sequence: CASSLGGPFSGNTIYF.

The chain recombines TRBV7-2 with TRBJ1-1; D uncertain. Germline CDR1 is SGHTA and CDR2 is FQGNSA. The germline V and J ends were trimmed by 1 base and 1 base, with 10 bases remaining between them. The CDR3 is 15 residues long. DNA of the CDR3: TGTGCCAGCAGCTTAGTCGGGCGGGGGAACACTGAAGCTTTCTTT. Translated: CASSLVGRGNTEAFF.

The chain employs TRBV6-1 and TRBJ2-1, with 10 bases that match TRBD1. V shed 5 bases and J 8 bases; nucleotides not matched to a gene: 6. The CDR3 covers 14 residues. The germline gives CDR1 MNHNS, CDR2 SASEGT. The CDR3 loop is CASSRDRGLDEQFF. In nucleotides, the CDR3 is TGTGCCAGCAGTAGGGACAGGGGACTCGATGAGCAGTTCTTC.

The rearrangement uses TRBV11-2 and TRBJ1-5, with D possibly matching TRBD1 (6 bases). The length of the CDR3 is 13 residues. Looked up from germline, CDR1 is SGHAT and CDR2 is FQNNGV. V lost 2 bases and J 6 bases, leaving 8 bases between the germline ends. The CDR3 reads CASSLQGSQPQHF. The CDR3, as DNA: TGTGCCAGCAGCTTACAGGGGAGTCAGCCCCAGCATTTT.

The gene calls are TRBV2 and TRBJ2-5; D may correspond to TRBD1 or TRBD2 (5 bases each). V was trimmed by 7 bases and J by 5 bases, leaving 14 bases between them. This CDR3 region has 13 residues. Looked up from germline, CDR1 is SNHLY and CDR2 is FYNNEI. CDR3 bases: TGTGCCAGCATCGGGGCTAGCCGTGAGACCCAGTACTTC. Amino acid sequence: CASIGASRETQYF.

The chain employs TRBV2 and TRBJ2-1; no reliable D call. The ends were cut back, 3 bases at V and 10 bases at J, with 13 bases in the middle. The CDR3 has 13 residues. Germline V gives CDR1 SNHLY, CDR2 FYNNEI. CDR3 nucleotide sequence: TGTGCCAGCAGTGAGGTTTGGGGAAGGGAGCAGTTCTTC. It specifies CASSEVWGREQFF.

This chain links TRBV28 with TRBJ1-5; the D gene is possibly TRBD1 (5 bases). The V gene's germline CDR1 is MDHEN and CDR2 SYDVKM. Trimming removed 7 bases at V and 0 bases at J, with 13 bases between. The CDR3 has 15 amino acids. The CDR3 region has the DNA TGTGCCAGCAACCCATTGGGACCTAGCAATCAGCCCCAGCATTTT. As protein: CASNPLGPSNQPQHF.

V gene TRBV5-1 combines with J gene TRBJ2-1; 8 bases are a match to TRBD1. J lost 4 bases, V lost 4 bases, and 13 bases had no gene match. Per germline, CDR1 SGHRS and CDR2 YFSETQ. The CDR3 extends over 17 amino acids. CDR3 amino acids: CASSPSSTGAPYNEQFF. The CDR3 bases are TGCGCCAGCAGCCCATCCTCGACAGGGGCTCCTTACAATGAGCAGTTCTTC.

The chain couples TRBV7-7 to TRBJ2-5, with TRBD1 as a possible D gene (6 bases). With 3 bases removed from V and 6 bases from J, the gap between germline ends came to 20 bases. This CDR3 has 16 residues. Germline V gene data show CDR1 as SSHAT and CDR2 as FNYEAQ (reference sequence). CDR3 in amino acids: CASSFTDWGPGKTQYF. The CDR3, as DNA: TGTGCCAGCAGCTTTACTGACTGGGGGCCAGGGAAGACCCAGTACTTC.

The chain combines TRBV30 with TRBJ2-5; no clear D. The last part of the DNA fits TRBJ2-7 better; the J call may be wrong. CDR1 and CDR2 (germline): GTSNPN, SVGIG (reference sequence). The CDR3 consists of 11 residues. The CDR3 nucleotides are TGTGCCTGGACAGGAGATTACGAGCAGTACTTC. It yields the protein CAWTGDYEQYF.

J is TRBJ2-6 and V is TRBV7-9, with D perhaps TRBD1 or TRBD2 (5 bases each). Looked up from germline, CDR1 is SEHNR and CDR2 is FQNEAQ (reference sequence). Trimming took 1 base from V and 4 from J, leaving 14 bases between them. The length of the CDR3 is 17 residues. In DNA, the CDR3 is TGTGCCAGCAGCTTAGGTTATGGGACGGCCGGGGCCAACGTCCTGACTTTC. This codes for CASSLGYGTAGANVLTF.

The V call is TRBV5-1, the J call TRBJ2-6; 8 bases align to TRBD1. The CDR3 is 18 residues long. Germline CDR1 and CDR2: SGHRS and YFSETQ. V was clipped by 0 bases and J by 0 bases; unmatched bases: 5. The CDR3 nucleotides read TGCGCCAGCAGCTTGGGACAGGGGCCAACCTCTGGGGCCAACGTCCTGACTTTC. Translated: CASSLGQGPTSGANVLTF.

The rearrangement links TRBV6-5 to TRBJ1-2, with TRBD1 as a possible D gene (5 bases). Trimming stripped 2 bases from V and 4 bases from J, with 14 bases between. This CDR3 has 15 residues. The germline V gene encodes CDR1 MNHEY and CDR2 SVGAGI. This CDR3 reads CASSYLFQGLYGYTF. DNA of the CDR3: TGTGCCAGCAGTTACCTCTTTCAGGGCCTCTATGGCTACACCTTC.

The genes are TRBV5-5 and TRBJ2-1; TRBD2 matches at 10 bases. Losses at the gene ends were 5 bases for V and 6 bases for J; bases not matched to a gene: 5. The CDR3 extends over 14 amino acids. Germline CDR1 SGHKS, CDR2 YYEKEE (reference sequence). As DNA, the CDR3 is TGTGCCAGCAGGGGGACTAGCGCGACCAATGAGCAGTTCTTC. Its protein is CASRGTSATNEQFF. The whole variable domain, filled in from reference TRBV5-5 and TRBJ2-1, reads DAGVTQSPTHLIKTRGQQVTLRCSPISGHKSVSWYQQVLGQGPQFIFQYYEKEERGRGNFPDRFSARQFPNYSSELNVNALLLGDSALYLCASRGTSATNEQFFGPGTRLTVL.

This chain uses TRBV7-3 with TRBJ2-3; 7 positions agree with TRBD1. J gave up 10 bases and V 5 bases, and 9 bases lay outside the gene matches. The CDR3 length is 13 residues. Germline V gene lookup returns CDR1 SGHTA and CDR2 FQGTGA. CDR3 region: CASSVSKQGPQYF. The DNA of the CDR3 is TGTGCCAGCAGCGTGTCAAAACAGGGGCCGCAGTATTTT. Full variable domain (missing parts from reference TRBV7-3 and TRBJ2-3): GAGVSQTPSNKVTEKGKYVELRCDPISGHTALYWYRQSLGQGPEFLIYFQGTGAADDSGLPNDRFFAVRPEGSVSTLKIQRTERGDSAVYLCASSVSKQGPQYFGPGTRLTVL.

The chain is built from TRBV6-6 and TRBJ1-3; D is uncertain. V lost 5 bases, J lost 11 bases, and 19 bases lay in between. Germline V lookup: CDR1 MNHNY, CDR2 SVGAGI (reference sequence). The CDR3 consists of 14 residues. CDR3 region: CASSTNPGGWAIYF. DNA for the CDR3: TGTGCCAGCAGTACCAACCCCGGAGGTTGGGCCATATATTTT.

In DNA, the CDR3 is TGCGCCAGCAGCCCCGGACAGGGGGTGGATACGCAGTATTTT. This translates into CASSPGQGVDTQYF. The chain combines TRBV5-1 with TRBJ2-3; 10 positions match TRBD1. The trim removed 4 bases at V and 6 bases at J, leaving 5 bases unmatched. Germline loops: CDR1 SGHRS, CDR2 YFSETQ. The CDR3 is 14 residues long.

The V gene is TRBV5-8, the J gene TRBJ2-3; 10 bases agree with TRBD1. Trimming took 4 bases from V and 3 from J; bases not matched to a gene: 5. The V gene's germline CDR1 is SGHTS and CDR2 YDEGEE. The CDR3 extends over 15 amino acids. CDR3 in amino acids: CASSPDRGTTDTQYF. CDR3 DNA sequence: TGTGCCAGCAGCCCGGACAGGGGGACGACAGATACGCAGTATTTT.

The gene calls are TRBV4-1 and TRBJ1-2; tentatively, D is TRBD1 (6 bases). This CDR3 has 16 amino acids. Trimming cost V 0 bases and J 2 bases, with 13 bases left between them. Germline lookup yields CDR1 MGHRA and CDR2 YSYEKL. The CDR3 sequence is CASSQDGRRGNYGYTF. Written as DNA, the CDR3 is TGCGCCAGCAGCCAAGATGGGAGGAGGGGGAACTATGGCTACACCTTC.

Points on this clone: Other DNA sequences in the sample encode the same CDR3. The chain has TRBV5-1 and TRBJ2-7; D is undetermined. The CDR3 spans 14 residues. V was shortened by 0 bases and J by 2 bases, with 9 bases between the two germline ends. Germline CDR1 is SGHRS and CDR2 is YFSETQ. As DNA, the CDR3 is TGCGCCAGCAGCTTGGGGACGGCGACCTACGAGCAGTACTTC. This encodes CASSLGTATYEQYF.